The 26 T cell receptor beta chains given below trace back to one sample, sequenced in a study of T cells in Graves' hyperthyroidism and ophthalmopathy (dated by TCRdb to the late 2010s). The library was produced with multiplex PCR. Sequencing was performed on an Illumina HiSeq 2000. Amplification of TCR beta CDR3 regions was carried out from RNA transcripts. The TCR CDR3 was subjected to a first round of RT-PCR using the HTBI primer set and the Qiagen OneStep RT-PCR kit. TCRdb passed the public sequencing reads through fastp at Q25 and MiXCR, retaining productive beta sequences. Every entry covers one CDR3 protein and lists the most common genes and DNA from its rows. This sample comprises hundreds of thousands of distinct CDR3 sequences, under 25% of them detected only once. The ten largest clones take up around a third of the sample. The sequenced sample consisted of blood. The receptors shown here come from a young man with Graves' ophthalmopathy.

This clonotype was counted many times. The J gene is TRBJ2-1, the V gene TRBV3-1; TRBD2 might be the D (7 bases). Germline V CDR1 and CDR2: LGHDT, YNNKEL (reference sequence). V lost 4 bases to trimming and J lost 10 bases, with 14 bases between them. This CDR3 has 13 residues. For the CDR3, the DNA is TGTGCCAGCAGCCGATTTGGGGGGGCGGAGCAGTTCTTC. Translating it yields CASSRFGGAEQFF.

This clonotype has a count of ten or more. The V call is TRBV28, the J call TRBJ1-1; TRBD1 agrees at 7 bases. J lost 1 base, V lost 2 bases, and 4 bases had no gene match. The CDR3 contains 15 residues. Germline values: CDR1 MDHEN, CDR2 SYDVKM. The CDR3 nucleotides are TGTGCCAGCAGTTTACAAGGGGGCTCGAACACTGAAGCTTTCTTT. Residues: CASSLQGGSNTEAFF.

The rearrangement links TRBV5-1 to TRBJ2-7, with 8 bases fitting TRBD1. Germline-derived CDR1 and CDR2 are SGHRS and YFSETQ. The V gene end was trimmed by 0 bases and the J gene end by 1 base; junction bases not matched to a gene: 6. The CDR3 loop spans 16 amino acids. Here the CDR3 DNA reads TGCGCCAGCAGCTTGGACCGGACAGGGTTGTCCTACGAGCAGTACTTC. It yields the protein CASSLDRTGLSYEQYF.

The CDR3, as DNA: TGCAGCGACGGAAGACTAGCGGGTCAGGGGACCCAGTACTTC. Its protein product is CSDGRLAGQGTQYF. The genes are TRBV29-1 and TRBJ2-5; 10 nucleotides match TRBD2. Germline V lookup: CDR1 SQVTM, CDR2 ANQGSEA. The V gene end was trimmed by 7 bases and the J gene end by 7 bases; junction bases not matched to a gene: 12. The CDR3 totals 14 residues.

This clonotype was detected only a few times. J is TRBJ2-5 and V is TRBV30; TRBD2 matches at 12 bases. The J segment lost 5 bases and the V segment lost 4 bases, leaving 5 bases of the junction unmatched. Germline assignment: CDR1 GTSNPN and CDR2 SVGIG (reference sequence). The CDR3 spans 14 residues. CDR3 sequence: CAWTPSGRVETQYF. The CDR3 DNA follows: TGTGCCTGGACCCCTAGCGGGAGGGTCGAGACCCAGTACTTC.

This clonotype has a count of ten or more. The rearrangement links TRBV28 to TRBJ2-1, with 8 bases identical to TRBD2. Germline V gives CDR1 MDHEN, CDR2 SYDVKM. There are 15 residues in the CDR3. Trimming at V came to 3 bases and at J to 3 bases, leaving 4 bases not matched to a gene. The CDR3 region is CASSFLAGHYNEQFF. Here the CDR3 DNA reads TGTGCCAGCAGTTTTCTAGCGGGCCACTACAATGAGCAGTTCTTC.

This clonotype has more than one count but fewer than ten. The chain uses TRBV10-3 and TRBJ2-7; 7 nucleotides line up with TRBD2. V trimming: 6 bases; J trimming: 0 bases; junction bases outside the gene matches: 11. Germline CDR1 ENHRY, CDR2 SYGVKD. The CDR3 contains 16 residues. The CDR3 DNA is TGTGCCATCAGCCAGAGGGGAGCTAGCGGCTCCTACGAGCAGTACTTC. It is translated as CAISQRGASGSYEQYF.

The chain carries TRBV2 and TRBJ2-7; 8 positions agree with TRBD2. Unmatched junction bases numbered 20, after V lost 2 bases and J lost 11 bases. This CDR3 is 17 amino acids long. Germline CDR1 is SNHLY and CDR2 is FYNNEI. In nucleotides, the CDR3 is TGTGCCAGCAGTGAACCCAGTGGTCTAGTACCTCGAGCGGGGGAGTACTTC. This sequence encodes CASSEPSGLVPRAGEYF.

This clonotype was counted ten times or more. The chain uses TRBV20-1 and TRBJ2-3; 8 nucleotides align to TRBD2. Germline V gene lookup returns CDR1 DFQATT and CDR2 SNEGSKA (reference sequence). V lost 5 bases to trimming and J lost 0 bases; unmatched junction nucleotides: 7. The length of the CDR3 is 15 residues. The CDR3 nucleotides are TGCAGTGCTGGACAGCGGGAGAGAAGCACAGATACGCAGTATTTT. Encoded protein: CSAGQRERSTDTQYF.

This clonotype was detected only a few times. The chain uses TRBV7-2 and TRBJ2-2; 13 nucleotides agree with TRBD2. The germline gives CDR1 SGHTA, CDR2 FQGNSA. The J segment lost 7 bases and the V segment lost 6 bases, leaving 5 bases of the junction unmatched. There are 15 residues in the CDR3. The CDR3 loop is CASSRTSGSGGELFF. CDR3 sequence (DNA): TGTGCCAGCAGTCGGACTAGCGGGAGCGGCGGGGAGCTGTTTTTT. The full variable domain, in which reference TRBV7-2 and TRBJ2-2 provide the parts outside the CDR3, is GAGVSQSPSNKVTEKGKDVELRCDPISGHTALYWYRQSLGQGLEFLIYFQGNSAPDKSGLPSDRFSAERTGGSVSTLTIQRTQQEDSAVYLCASSRTSGSGGELFFGEGSRLTVL.

This clonotype was counted between two and nine times. V and J are TRBV20-1 and TRBJ2-1; 8 nucleotides align to TRBD2. J gave up 0 bases and V 3 bases, and 7 bases lay outside the gene matches. The CDR3 is 16 amino acids. Germline V gene lookup returns CDR1 DFQATT and CDR2 SNEGSKA (reference sequence). CDR3 DNA: TGCAGTGCTAGGCCCAGCGGGGGAAGCTCCTACAATGAGCAGTTCTTC. It yields the protein CSARPSGGSSYNEQFF.

J is TRBJ2-7 and V is TRBV11-2; a weak D match, TRBD2 (7 bases). Germline V gives CDR1 SGHAT, CDR2 FQNNGV. V lost 4 bases, J lost 7 bases, and 17 bases lay in between. This CDR3 is 14 amino acids long. CDR3 sequence: CASSSQGRAEEQYF. In nucleotides, the CDR3 is TGTGCCAGCAGCTCTCAGGGGAGGGCTGAAGAGCAGTACTTC.

This chain connects TRBV7-9 to TRBJ2-1; D not resolved. There are 12 residues in the CDR3. V lost 1 base and J lost 9, with 7 bases in between. CDR1 and CDR2 from the germline V gene are SEHNR and FQNEAQ (reference sequence). As DNA, the CDR3 is TGTGCCAGCAGCTTAGACCCAGCTGAGCAGTTCTTC. Its protein is CASSLDPAEQFF.

The chain carries TRBV6-2 or TRBV6-3 and TRBJ1-3; a weak D match, TRBD1 (5 bases). Per the germline V gene, CDR1 is MNHEY and CDR2 is SVGEGT. Trimming took off 0 bases at V and 0 bases at J, with 9 bases between the two ends. The CDR3 contains 16 residues. Written as DNA, the CDR3 is TGTGCCAGCAGTTACTCCCGACAGAGCTCTGGAAACACCATATATTTT. This gives the protein CASSYSRQSSGNTIYF.

This clonotype was detected many times. The chain combines TRBV30 with TRBJ2-2, with D perhaps matching TRBD1 or TRBD2 (5 bases each). This CDR3 has 15 amino acids. Per the germline V gene, CDR1 is GTSNPN and CDR2 is SVGIG (reference sequence). V was shortened by 2 bases and J by 6 bases, with 16 bases between the two germline ends. Here the CDR3 DNA reads TGTGCCTGGAGTAGTGGGGGTATGAATTCCGGGGAGCTGTTTTTT. This sequence encodes CAWSSGGMNSGELFF.

The chain recombines TRBV5-1 with TRBJ2-7; 7 positions match TRBD1. The V and J ends lost 0 bases and 6 bases, in that order; junction bases with no gene match: 6. This CDR3 is 14 amino acids long. Germline V gives CDR1 SGHRS, CDR2 YFSETQ. This CDR3 is CASSLEGQTSEQYF. The CDR3 DNA reads as TGCGCCAGCAGCTTGGAGGGACAGACCTCCGAGCAGTACTTC.

This clonotype appeared many times. The chain combines TRBV5-6 with TRBJ1-1; D unclear. V lost 2 bases, J lost 9 bases, and 14 bases lay in between. The CDR3 has 13 amino acids. Looked up from germline, CDR1 is SGHDT and CDR2 is YYEEEE. Here the CDR3 DNA reads TGTGCCAGCAGCTTCCGTCGGCACCTCAAAGCTTTCTTT. Amino acid sequence: CASSFRRHLKAFF.

This clonotype was seen ten or more times. The chain recombines TRBV12-3 or TRBV12-4 with TRBJ1-3; D is perhaps TRBD1 (5 bases). The CDR3 covers 13 residues. V was pared by 7 bases and J by 4 bases, with 11 bases between. The CDR3 protein is CASNGGSGNTIYF. CDR3 DNA sequence: TGTGCCAGCAACGGGGGGAGCGGAAACACCATATATTTT.

This sequence joins TRBV6-4 and TRBJ2-1, with 8 bases identical to TRBD1. With 7 bases clipped from V and 6 bases from J, the junction kept 11 bases outside the gene matches. The CDR3 extends over 15 amino acids. CDR1 is MRHNA and CDR2 is SNTAGT in the germline V gene. The CDR3 protein is CASTPGQGAFNEQFF. CDR3 sequence (DNA): TGTGCCAGCACCCCAGGCCAGGGGGCATTCAATGAGCAGTTCTTC.

This clonotype was detected only a few times. The gene calls are TRBV5-6 and TRBJ2-7; D is possibly TRBD2 (6 bases). This CDR3 contains 15 residues. V lost 0 bases to trimming and J lost 3 bases, with 13 bases between them. CDR1 and CDR2 (germline): SGHDT, YYEEEE. CDR3 loop: CASSLVGTAGYEQYF. CDR3 bases: TGTGCCAGCAGCTTGGTTGGGACTGCGGGCTACGAGCAGTACTTC. The variable domain in full, completed from reference TRBV5-6 and TRBJ2-7, reads DAGVTQSPTHLIKTRGQQVTLRCSPKSGHDTVSWYQQALGQGPQFIFQYYEEEERQRGNFPDRFSGHQFPNYSSELNVNALLLGDSALYLCASSLVGTAGYEQYFGPGTRLTVT.

Concerning this clonotype: A much bigger clone sits one base away, suggesting this may be a read error. The chain recombines TRBV28 with TRBJ2-7; 11 nucleotides agree with TRBD1. The germline gives CDR1 MDHEN, CDR2 SYDVKM. The CDR3 covers 15 residues. This CDR3 reads CVSSPGDRGAYEQYF. In nucleotides, the CDR3 is TGTGTCAGCAGTCCTGGGGACAGGGGGGCCTACGAGCAGTACTTC. Complete variable domain (other parts from reference TRBV28 and TRBJ2-7): DVKVTQSSRYLVKRTGEKVFLECVQDMDHENMFWYRQDPGLGLRLIYFSYDVKMKEKGDIPEGYSVSREKKERFSLILESASTNQTSMYLCVSSPGDRGAYEQYFGPGTRLTVT.

The chain carries TRBV15 and TRBJ2-7; D is undetermined. Germline V gene data show CDR1 as LNHNV and CDR2 as YYDKDF (reference sequence). The CDR3 is made up of 14 amino acids. The V and J ends lost 3 bases and 2 bases respectively, with 11 bases between them. The CDR3 region is CATSRARGAYEQYF. CDR3 nucleotides: TGTGCCACCAGCAGGGCGCGTGGCGCCTACGAGCAGTACTTC.

For the CDR3, the DNA is TGTGCCAGCAGCTTAAATATGCCAGGGTTTGGCACTGAAGCTTTCTTT. This sequence encodes CASSLNMPGFGTEAFF. The V and J genes are TRBV7-6 and TRBJ1-1; D is possibly TRBD1 (5 bases). Trimming pared 2 bases from V and 4 bases from J, leaving 17 bases between. Germline CDR1 is SGHVS and CDR2 is FNYEAQ. This CDR3 region has 16 residues.

On this clonotype itself: Compared with germline, one end of the junction differs, possibly owing to a read error. The chain has TRBV28 and TRBJ1-1; 7 positions match TRBD1. This CDR3 region has 15 residues. Germline lookup yields CDR1 MDHEN and CDR2 SYDVKM. The CDR3 sequence: CAGSRDRLMNTEAFF. The CDR3 coding sequence is TGTGCCGGCAGCCGGGACAGACTCATGAACACTGAAGCTTTCTTT.

The chain uses TRBV5-4 and TRBJ2-5; 7 nucleotides match TRBD1. This CDR3 has 15 residues. The trim removed 4 bases at V and 2 bases at J, leaving 8 bases unmatched. From germline, CDR1 is SGHNT and CDR2 YYREEE (reference sequence). CDR3 in amino acids: CASSGTGQPQETQYF. CDR3 bases: TGTGCCAGCAGCGGTACGGGACAGCCTCAAGAGACCCAGTACTTC.

As to this clonotype: Being one base from a much bigger clone, this may be a read error. The chain joins TRBV30 to TRBJ2-1, with D perhaps matching TRBD1 or TRBD2 (6 bases each). CDR1 and CDR2 (germline): GTSNPN, SVGIG (reference sequence). The CDR3 loop spans 13 amino acids. Trimming shortened V by 3 bases and J by 13 bases, and 19 bases separated the two germline ends. The CDR3 sequence is CAWSSGGGPAQFF. CDR3 nucleotides: TGTGCCTGGAGCTCCGGGGGCGGCCCTGCTCAGTTCTTC.